This T cell receptor beta chain was documented in a study of blood T cell repertoires in COVID-19. Study information: Samples representing acute and convalescent COVID-19 were sourced from the United States, Italy and Spain. T cells, B-cell-depleted T cells, or PBMCs provided the cDNA or gDNA that served as material.

V shed 4 bases, J shed 0 bases, and the junction held 23 bases outside the gene matches. Per the germline V gene, CDR1 is KGHDR and CDR2 is SFDVKD. CDR3 length equals 21 residues. This clone was counted a single time. Authors' analysis steps: Researchers report that nucleated cell counts were estimated from reference gene primer amplification. Sequencing used immunoSEQ multiplex PCR; TCRdb keeps in-frame clones, though not all of them. V and J calls and clone size follow that table, whereas D and trimming were derived from the DNA. The sample includes about 240,000 clones, approximately 78% seen only once; the top ten take about an eighth.

The source of this sequence is a woman in her fifties or sixties with active or convalescent COVID-19. Sequenced input: peripheral blood. This chain connects TRBV24-1 to TRBJ2-7; 7 bases align to TRBD1. CDR3 in DNA: TGTGCCACCAGTGACCCCGACAGGGTGAGGACCTCAAAGGAGAGCTCCTACGAGCAGTACTTC. This codes for CATSDPDRVRTSKESSYEQYF.